This T cell receptor (beta chain) was obtained from a study of human T cells and chemical hapten exposure. The study, taken as a whole, reports: TCRs above 1 in 1000 frequency did not change with DPC sensitization.

Germline assignment: CDR1 SGHTA and CDR2 FQGNSA. This CDR3 spans 15 amino acids. V was cut by 4 bases and J by 8 bases, with 18 bases left in between. This clonotype was detected many times. Its cognate antigen is unknown. Time point noted: pre-sensitization, week 0. As for treatment: therapeutic diphenylcyclopropenone sensitization with weekly scalp DPC. People who gave samples had alopecia, were 18 to 70 years old, and were suitable for DPC. Unique molecular identifiers were attached to individual cDNA molecules during library preparation. In the authors' methods: Per-sample TCR counts ranged from about 20,000 to 690,600, median about 90,000. TCRdb recomputed calls from the RACE reads with MiXCR, one row per CDR3 protein. These V and J calls originate from TCRdb's pipeline instead of the authors' own analysis. The sample contains under 90,000 distinct CDR3 sequences, around 10% of which appear only once.

Sequenced material: whole blood, taken in connection with sensitization to the hapten diphenylcyclopropenone (DPC). The clonotype was recovered from a woman between 40 and 50 years old with alopecia areata. Some clones in this sample may be carry-over from other donors' samples. V usage is TRBV7-2 and J usage is TRBJ2-1, with a possible D match to TRBD2 (6 bases). The CDR3 is CASSWVQGGGDEQFF. The CDR3, as DNA: TGTGCCAGCAGCTGGGTCCAGGGCGGCGGGGATGAGCAGTTCTTC.